Below, 8 T cell receptor beta chains from the same sample are listed, as sequenced in a study of cytomegalovirus exposure and HLA in healthy donors. The PCR made use of 60 Vbeta and 13 Jbeta primers. TCRdb's table, derived via immunoSEQ multiplex PCR, lists solely in-frame clones and lacks some. The sample comprises over 150,000 clones, roughly 80% of which are singletons, and 1.6% rests with the top ten. The sequenced material came from PBMCs. Receptors were obtained from a man aged 50 or older in good health and CMV-seronegative.

The V call is TRBV6-6, the J call TRBJ2-1, with D unclear. The CDR3 spans 12 residues. The germline gives CDR1 MNHNY, CDR2 SVGAGI (reference sequence). The V end lost 6 bases, the J end lost 1 base, and 4 bases lay between the germline ends. Here the CDR3 DNA reads TGTGCCAGCAGCCCATCCTACAATGAGCAGTTCTTC. Protein product: CASSPSYNEQFF.

The gene calls are TRBV4-2 and TRBJ2-2, with D possibly being TRBD1 (5 bases). V was trimmed by 0 bases and J by 5 bases, leaving 10 bases between them. The CDR3 consists of 15 residues. Germline V CDR1 and CDR2: LGHNA, YNFKEQ. CDR3 loop: CASSQEGVRTGELFF. The CDR3 DNA is TGTGCCAGCAGCCAAGAAGGGGTACGGACCGGGGAGCTGTTTTTT.

This clone has a handful of counts. The J gene is TRBJ1-3, the V gene TRBV7-2; no firm D call. The CDR3 spans 15 residues. Trimming cost V 3 bases and J 0 bases, with 9 bases left between them. The germline V gene has CDR1 SGHTA and CDR2 FQGNSA. DNA of the CDR3: TGTGCCAGCAGCTTGCGGAGAATCTCTGGAAACACCATATATTTT. Protein: CASSLRRISGNTIYF.

This chain uses TRBV11-3 with TRBJ1-4, with D possibly TRBD1 on 5 matching bases. V lost 2 bases and J 8 bases, leaving 15 bases between the germline ends. The germline CDR1 and CDR2 sequences are SGHNT and YENEEA. The CDR3 contains 15 residues. The CDR3 region is CASSLQGLPGEKLFF. The CDR3 nucleotides read TGTGCCAGCAGCTTACAAGGCCTCCCAGGGGAAAAACTGTTTTTT.

The chain carries TRBV27 and TRBJ2-1, with D possibly matching TRBD2 (5 bases). V dropped 7 bases and J dropped 1 base, with 14 bases sitting between them. Germline assignment: CDR1 MNHEY and CDR2 SMNVEV (reference sequence). The CDR3 totals 15 residues. The CDR3 is CASTPQGSSYNEQFF. CDR3 nucleotide sequence: TGTGCCAGCACCCCGCAAGGGAGTTCCTACAATGAGCAGTTCTTC.

This chain connects TRBV10-3 to TRBJ1-2; 8 nucleotides line up with TRBD1. V gave up 7 bases and J gave up 1 base; unmatched junction bases: 8. Germline assignment: CDR1 ENHRY and CDR2 SYGVKD. The CDR3 covers 15 residues. The CDR3 bases are TGTGCCATCACTGATGATGACAGGGGTAACTATGGCTACACCTTC. It yields the protein CAITDDDRGNYGYTF.

The V call is TRBV6-6, the J call TRBJ2-7, with 11 bases aligning to TRBD2. The CDR3 extends over 16 amino acids. Germline lookup yields CDR1 MNHNY and CDR2 SVGAGI (reference sequence). Trimming removed 0 bases from V and 2 bases from J; junction bases left unmatched: 3. The CDR3 reads CASSYSGTSGTYEQYF. CDR3 DNA sequence: TGTGCCAGCAGTTACTCAGGGACTAGCGGAACCTACGAGCAGTACTTC.

This clone was picked up one time. The gene calls are TRBV7-2 and TRBJ2-1; D is ambiguous. The CDR3 extends over 14 amino acids. The V end was cut by 1 base, the J end by 4 bases, with 8 bases between. Germline CDR1 is SGHTA and CDR2 is FQGNSA. The CDR3 reads CASSLVDKYNEQFF. CDR3 nucleotide sequence: TGTGCCAGCAGCTTAGTCGACAAATACAATGAGCAGTTCTTC.